These 19 T cell receptor beta chains came from one sample sequenced in a study of post-analysis software for immune sequencing data. Study outcomes and limitations: Four to six TRBV segments (TRBV5-6, TRBV5-1 and TRBV20-1 among them) occurred more frequently in patients than in controls.

No antigen has been assigned to these receptors. Unique molecular identifiers tagged the TCR beta cDNA libraries. TCRdb reprocessed the PCR reads with MiXCR, giving one entry per CDR3 protein. The profile shows hundreds of thousands of distinct CDR3 sequences, approximately 30% of them singletons. Sequences were obtained from blood. The origin of the receptors is a girl aged 5 to 17 with multiple sclerosis.

The chain joins TRBV5-1 to TRBJ2-2; D is undetermined. Germline CDR1 is SGHRS and CDR2 is YFSETQ. The ends were cut back, 2 bases at V and 5 bases at J, with 10 bases in the middle. The CDR3 sequence is 14 residues long. The CDR3 nucleotides are TGCGCCAGCAGCTTAGGAGCCCAAACCGGGGAGCTGTTTTTT. Translation: CASSLGAQTGELFF.

This clonotype was seen many times. The gene calls are TRBV29-1 and TRBJ1-2; no definite D call. V gave up 7 bases and J gave up 2 bases, with 11 bases separating them. The CDR3 totals 12 residues. Germline loops: CDR1 SQVTM, CDR2 ANQGSEA. The CDR3 reads CSAGGRNYGYTF. CDR3 nucleotides: TGCAGCGCCGGTGGGCGAAACTATGGCTACACCTTC.

This clonotype was observed a few times. J is TRBJ2-2 and V is TRBV27; D gene ambiguous. Trimming shortened V by 4 bases and J by 8 bases, and 8 bases separated the two germline ends. The CDR3 runs to 12 residues. CDR1 and CDR2 (germline): MNHEY, SMNVEV (reference sequence). CDR3: CASSSLGGELFF. In DNA, the CDR3 is TGTGCCAGCAGTTCCCTCGGGGGGGAGCTGTTTTTT.

On this clonotype: A much larger clone differs by one base, so this may be a read error. This rearrangement joins TRBV6-2 or TRBV6-3 to TRBJ2-7, with D tentatively TRBD1 (6 bases). Between the trimmed V and J ends, which lost 4 bases and 12 bases, there was a span of 25 bases. The CDR3 totals 15 residues. Germline V gives CDR1 MNHEY, CDR2 SVGEGT. The chain's CDR3 is CASSSSDRFQETLYF. The CDR3 bases are TGTGCCAGCAGTTCCTCGGACAGATTCCAAGAGACCCTGTACTTC.

Regarding this clonotype: At one boundary the junction diverges from the germline segment, which might be a read error. This rearrangement joins TRBV10-3 to TRBJ2-2, with D possibly TRBD2 on 5 matching bases. The CDR3 has 15 residues. Germline V gene sequence: CDR1 ENHRY, CDR2 SYGVKD. The CDR3 protein is CAISESRHVNGERFF. In DNA form, the CDR3 reads TGTGCCATCAGTGAGTCGAGACATGTGAACGGGGAGCGGTTTTTT.

This clonotype came up many times. The chain joins TRBV10-3 to TRBJ2-5; 8 positions agree with TRBD1. Germline V lookup: CDR1 ENHRY, CDR2 SYGVKD. Trimming took 3 bases from V and 5 from J; bases not matched to a gene: 5. This CDR3 comprises 14 residues. The CDR3 DNA reads TGTGCCATCAGTGACCGACAGGGGCGGGAGACCCAGTACTTC. This sequence encodes CAISDRQGRETQYF.

This clonotype showed up just a few times. This sequence joins TRBV5-1 and TRBJ2-5, with 7 bases that match TRBD1. Germline CDR1 reads SGHRS; CDR2 reads YFSETQ. This CDR3 has 18 residues. V lost 2 bases, J lost 5 bases, and 18 bases stayed unmatched. Written as DNA, the CDR3 is TGCGCCAGCAGCTTATTGTCGGGACAGTTAGGGTTGAAGGAGACCCAGTACTTC. Translating it yields CASSLLSGQLGLKETQYF. Using reference TRBV5-1 and TRBJ2-5 for the parts outside the CDR3, the full variable domain is KAGVTQTPRYLIKTRGQQVTLSCSPISGHRSVSWYQQTPGQGLQFLFEYFSETQRNKGNFPGRFSGRQFSNSRSEMNVSTLELGDSALYLCASSLLSGQLGLKETQYFGPGTRLLVL.

This clonotype has more than one count but fewer than ten. V usage is TRBV7-9 and J usage is TRBJ2-1; D unclear. CDR3 length equals 15 residues. Germline CDR1 is SEHNR and CDR2 is FQNEAQ (reference sequence). V lost 2 bases to trimming and J lost 4 bases, with 12 bases between them. CDR3: CASSLSAGTYNEQFF. The CDR3, as DNA: TGTGCCAGCAGCTTATCGGCAGGCACTTACAATGAGCAGTTCTTC.

This clonotype was observed a few times. The V gene is TRBV6-1, the J gene TRBJ2-1; D is unresolved. The CDR3 length is 15 residues. Per the germline V gene, CDR1 is MNHNS and CDR2 is SASEGT. The ends were cut back, 7 bases at V and 0 bases at J, with 13 bases in the middle. The CDR3 DNA sequence: TGTGCCAGCATTCTGGGGTCCTACTCCTACAATGAGCAGTTCTTC. Translated, it gives CASILGSYSYNEQFF.

In its sample, this clonotype was seen many times. The V and J genes are TRBV4-3 and TRBJ2-7; no definite D call. The V end lost 1 base, the J end lost 3 bases, and 13 bases lay between the germline ends. This CDR3 spans 15 amino acids. Germline values: CDR1 LGHNA, CDR2 YSLEER. The DNA of the CDR3 is TGCGCCAGCAGCCAAGGGTGGACGGCCGGCTACGAGCAGTACTTC. This codes for CASSQGWTAGYEQYF.

This clonotype was detected only a few times. This chain joins TRBV29-1 and TRBJ2-7; 8 bases agree with TRBD1. The junction had 14 bases not matched to a gene; V was cut back by 8 bases and J by 8 bases. The CDR3 spans 13 residues. CDR1 and CDR2 from the germline V gene are SQVTM and ANQGSEA. CDR3 region: CSPAGRQGRKQYF. Written as DNA, the CDR3 is TGCAGCCCCGCGGGGAGACAGGGGAGGAAGCAGTACTTC.

The chain carries TRBV9 and TRBJ1-2; 8 nucleotides align to TRBD1. Trimming removed 3 bases from V and 6 bases from J; junction bases left unmatched: 10. CDR3 size: 15 residues. Germline values: CDR1 SGDLS, CDR2 YYNGEE. CDR3: CASSEAPDRGDGYTF. CDR3 in DNA: TGTGCCAGCAGCGAGGCCCCTGACAGGGGTGATGGCTACACCTTC.

This CDR3 is CASSRAGGGTDTQYF. The CDR3 DNA reads as TGTGCCAGCAGCCGAGCGGGAGGGGGCACAGATACGCAGTATTTT. V is TRBV6-6 and J is TRBJ2-3; 10 nucleotides match TRBD2. The CDR3 has 15 residues. V dropped 6 bases and J dropped 1; count of bases not matched to a gene: 4. Germline CDR1 and CDR2: MNHNY and SVGAGI (reference sequence).

This rearrangement joins TRBV5-6 to TRBJ2-2, with no clear D. This CDR3 is built from 14 residues. Germline CDR1 reads SGHDT; CDR2 reads YYEEEE. The germline V and J ends were trimmed by 2 bases and 4 bases, with 9 bases remaining between them. The CDR3 DNA sequence: TGTGCCAGCAGCTTTATGGATAGCACCGGGGAGCTGTTTTTT. Amino acids: CASSFMDSTGELFF.

A remark on this clonotype: The junction differs from germline at one of its ends, possibly a read error. V is TRBV7-2 and J is TRBJ2-1; TRBD2 matches at 8 bases. Germline CDR1 and CDR2: SGHTA and FQGNSA. This CDR3 spans 17 amino acids. In nucleotides, the CDR3 is TGTGCCAGCAGCTCGCCACTAGCGGCTGGCTCCCACAATGAGCAGTTCTTC. The encoded protein is CASSSPLAAGSHNEQFF.

The chain joins TRBV6-2 or TRBV6-3 to TRBJ1-1; D is undetermined. V was clipped by 6 bases and J by 4 bases, with 12 bases between them. There are 13 residues in the CDR3. Germline assignment: CDR1 MNHEY and CDR2 SVGEGT. The CDR3 here is CASRREMATEAFF. CDR3 nucleotide sequence: TGTGCCAGCAGGAGGGAGATGGCCACTGAAGCTTTCTTT.

This clonotype was detected a few times. The chain joins TRBV6-5 to TRBJ2-5, with 7 bases fitting TRBD2. The CDR3 spans 13 residues. The trim removed 7 bases at V and 2 bases at J, leaving 4 bases unmatched. The germline V gene has CDR1 MNHEY and CDR2 SVGAGI. In DNA form, the CDR3 reads TGTGCCAGCACCCGAGCGGGGCAAGAGACCCAGTACTTC. It encodes CASTRAGQETQYF.

The chain employs TRBV3-1 and TRBJ2-3; TRBD2 matches 15 bases. The CDR3 extends over 18 amino acids. J gave up 9 bases and V 0 bases, and 10 bases lay outside the gene matches. Per the germline V gene, CDR1 is LGHDT and CDR2 is YNNKEL (reference sequence). The CDR3, as DNA: TGTGCCAGCAGCCAAGATTTATCGAGGACTAGCGGGAGGGCCACGCAGTATTTT. It specifies CASSQDLSRTSGRATQYF.

This clonotype has more than one count but fewer than ten. The V and J genes are TRBV6-1 and TRBJ2-3; no reliable D call. V lost 1 base and J 4 bases, leaving 12 bases between the germline ends. The CDR3 extends over 15 amino acids. Per the germline V gene, CDR1 is MNHNS and CDR2 is SASEGT. The CDR3 reads CASSEDAQSADTQYF. CDR3 nucleotides: TGTGCCAGCAGTGAAGATGCCCAATCGGCAGATACGCAGTATTTT.